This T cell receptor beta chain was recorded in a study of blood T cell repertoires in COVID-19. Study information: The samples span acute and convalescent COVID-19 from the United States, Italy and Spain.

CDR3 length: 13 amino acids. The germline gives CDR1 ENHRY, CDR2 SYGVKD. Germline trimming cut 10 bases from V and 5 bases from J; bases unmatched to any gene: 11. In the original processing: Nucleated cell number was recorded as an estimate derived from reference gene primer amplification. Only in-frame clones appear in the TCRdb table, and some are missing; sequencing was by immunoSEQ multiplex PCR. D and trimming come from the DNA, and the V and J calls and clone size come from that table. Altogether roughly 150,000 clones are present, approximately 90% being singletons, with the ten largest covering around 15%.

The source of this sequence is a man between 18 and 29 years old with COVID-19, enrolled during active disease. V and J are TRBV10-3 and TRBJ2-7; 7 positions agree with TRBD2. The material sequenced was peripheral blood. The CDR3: CATADYGGDEQYF. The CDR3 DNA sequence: TGTGCCACAGCGGACTATGGGGGGGACGAGCAGTACTTC.